The text below deals with one T cell receptor beta chain. The antigen is not known. This sample was included in a study of beta chain features in type 1 diabetes. Findings of the study overall: PCR might preferentially amplify shorter templates, equally in patients and controls.

Every isolated RNA sample was fully reverse transcribed, so sequencing captured expressed TCRB transcripts. Sequencing used immunoSEQ multiplex PCR; TCRdb keeps in-frame clones, though not all of them. The repertoire consists of around 250,000 clones, with 13% to 15% occurring once and the leading ten covering around 0.03%. There are 15 residues in the CDR3. V dropped 5 bases and J dropped 2; count of bases not matched to a gene: 5. Germline V lookup: CDR1 PRHDT, CDR2 FYEKMQ (reference sequence). V usage is TRBV13 and J usage is TRBJ2-7, with 11 bases lining up with TRBD2. Source material: naive CD4+ T cells from blood. This sequence was found in a woman in her thirties or forties in good health. The CDR3 DNA is TGTGCCAGCAGCGTACTAGCGGGGGCGGCCTACGAGCAGTACTTC. This gives the protein CASSVLAGAAYEQYF.